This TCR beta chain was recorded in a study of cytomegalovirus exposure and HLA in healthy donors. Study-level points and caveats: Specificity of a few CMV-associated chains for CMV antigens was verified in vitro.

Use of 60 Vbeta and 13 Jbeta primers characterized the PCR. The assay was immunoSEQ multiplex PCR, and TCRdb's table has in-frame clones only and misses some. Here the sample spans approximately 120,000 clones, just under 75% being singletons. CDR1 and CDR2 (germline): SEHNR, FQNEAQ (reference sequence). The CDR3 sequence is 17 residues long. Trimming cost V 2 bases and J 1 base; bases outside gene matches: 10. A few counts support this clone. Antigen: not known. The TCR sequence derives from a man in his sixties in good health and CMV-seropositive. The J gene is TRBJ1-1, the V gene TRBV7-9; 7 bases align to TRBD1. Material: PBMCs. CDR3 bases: TGTGCCAGCAGCTTATTTTTTACAGGGGATGAGAACACTGAAGCTTTCTTT. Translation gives CASSLFFTGDENTEAFF. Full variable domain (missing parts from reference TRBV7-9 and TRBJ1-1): DTGVSQNPRHKITKRGQNVTFRCDPISEHNRLYWYRQTLGQGPEFLTYFQNEAQLEKSRLLSDRFSAERPKGSFSTLEIQRTEQGDSAMYLCASSLFFTGDENTEAFFGQGTRLTVV.